This T cell receptor beta chain was observed in a study of blood T cell repertoires in COVID-19. The wider study: Samples came from the United States, Italy and Spain, spanning acute and convalescent COVID-19. The cDNA or gDNA used as material had been derived from T cells, B-cell-depleted T cells, or PBMCs.

How the authors handled the data: Amplification of reference gene primers was used by the study to estimate nucleated cell counts. Only in-frame clones appear in the TCRdb table, and some are missing; sequencing was by immunoSEQ multiplex PCR. Clone size and V and J calls were adopted from that table, with D and trimming inferred from the DNA. The sample carries fewer than 300,000 clones, over 75% recorded once. The count of this clone is one. The material sequenced was peripheral blood. The sequence came from a man between 50 and 59 years old with active or convalescent COVID-19.

The CDR3: CASRELGGGNIQYF. CDR3 DNA: TGTGCCAGCAGGGAGTTGGGAGGGGGGAACATTCAGTACTTC. This sequence joins TRBV6-5 and TRBJ2-4; possible D gene TRBD2, 7 bases. Looked up from germline, CDR1 is MNHEY and CDR2 is SVGAGI. V was trimmed by 6 bases and J by 7 bases, leaving 16 bases between them. CDR3 length equals 14 residues.